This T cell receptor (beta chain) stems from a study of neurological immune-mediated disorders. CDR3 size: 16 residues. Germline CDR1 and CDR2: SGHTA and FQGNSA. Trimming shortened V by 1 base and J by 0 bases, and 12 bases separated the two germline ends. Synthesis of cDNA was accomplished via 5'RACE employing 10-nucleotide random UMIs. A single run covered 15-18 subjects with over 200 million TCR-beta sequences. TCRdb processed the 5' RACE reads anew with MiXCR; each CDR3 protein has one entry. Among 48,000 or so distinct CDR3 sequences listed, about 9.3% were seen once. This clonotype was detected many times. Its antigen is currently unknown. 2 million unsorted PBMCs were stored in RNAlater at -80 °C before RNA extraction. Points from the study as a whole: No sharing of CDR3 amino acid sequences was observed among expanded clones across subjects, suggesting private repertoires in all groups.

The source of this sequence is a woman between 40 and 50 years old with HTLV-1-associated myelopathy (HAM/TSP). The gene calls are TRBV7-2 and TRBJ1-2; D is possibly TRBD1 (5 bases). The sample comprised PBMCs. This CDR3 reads CASSLVGAGSNYGYTF. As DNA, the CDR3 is TGTGCCAGCAGCTTAGTGGGTGCAGGGTCTAACTATGGCTACACCTTC.